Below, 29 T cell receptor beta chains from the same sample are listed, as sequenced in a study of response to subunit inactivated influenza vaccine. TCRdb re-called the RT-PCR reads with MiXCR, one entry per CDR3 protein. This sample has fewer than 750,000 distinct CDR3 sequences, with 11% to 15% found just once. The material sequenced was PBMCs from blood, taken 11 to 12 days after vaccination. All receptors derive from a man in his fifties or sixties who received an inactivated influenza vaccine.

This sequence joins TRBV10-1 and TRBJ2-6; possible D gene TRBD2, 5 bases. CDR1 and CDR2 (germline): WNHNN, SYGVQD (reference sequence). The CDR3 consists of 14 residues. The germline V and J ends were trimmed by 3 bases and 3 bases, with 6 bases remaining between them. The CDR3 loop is CASSDGIGANVLTF. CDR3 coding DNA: TGCGCCAGCAGTGACGGGATTGGGGCCAACGTCCTGACTTTC.

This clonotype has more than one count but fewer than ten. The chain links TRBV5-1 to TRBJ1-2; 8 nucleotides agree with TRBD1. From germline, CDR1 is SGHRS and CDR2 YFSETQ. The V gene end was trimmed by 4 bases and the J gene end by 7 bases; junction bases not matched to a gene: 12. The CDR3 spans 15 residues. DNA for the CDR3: TGCGCCAGCAGCGCACTACCGACAGGGGAAGCTGGCTACACCTTC. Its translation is CASSALPTGEAGYTF.

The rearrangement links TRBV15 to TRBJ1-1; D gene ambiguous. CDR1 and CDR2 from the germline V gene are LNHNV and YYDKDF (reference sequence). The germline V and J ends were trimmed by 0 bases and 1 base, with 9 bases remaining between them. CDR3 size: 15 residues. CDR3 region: CATSRDIAGNTEAFF. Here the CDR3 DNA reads TGTGCCACCAGCAGAGATATTGCGGGGAACACTGAAGCTTTCTTT.

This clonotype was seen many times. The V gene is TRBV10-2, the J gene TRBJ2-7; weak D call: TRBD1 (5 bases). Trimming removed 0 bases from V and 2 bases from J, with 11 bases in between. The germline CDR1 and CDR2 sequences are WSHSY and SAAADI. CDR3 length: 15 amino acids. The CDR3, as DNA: TGCGCCAGCAGTGAGTCAACAGGCCTACCCTACGAGCAGTACTTC. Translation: CASSESTGLPYEQYF.

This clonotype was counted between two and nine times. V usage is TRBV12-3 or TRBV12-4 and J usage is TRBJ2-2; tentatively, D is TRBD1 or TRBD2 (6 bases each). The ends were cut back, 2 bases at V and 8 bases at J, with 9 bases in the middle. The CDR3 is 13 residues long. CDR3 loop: CASSLWGAGELFF. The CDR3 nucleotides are TGTGCCAGCAGTTTATGGGGGGCGGGGGAGCTGTTTTTT.

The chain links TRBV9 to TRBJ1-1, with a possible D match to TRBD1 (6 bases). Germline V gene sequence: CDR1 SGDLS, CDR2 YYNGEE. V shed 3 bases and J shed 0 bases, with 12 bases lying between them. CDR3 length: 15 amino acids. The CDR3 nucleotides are TGTGCCAGCAGCGCCTCAGGGGCGATGAACACTGAAGCTTTCTTT. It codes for CASSASGAMNTEAFF.

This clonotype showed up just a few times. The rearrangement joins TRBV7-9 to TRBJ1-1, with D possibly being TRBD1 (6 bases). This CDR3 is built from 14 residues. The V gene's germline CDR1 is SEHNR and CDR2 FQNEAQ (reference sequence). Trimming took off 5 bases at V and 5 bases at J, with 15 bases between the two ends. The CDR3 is CASSHRDKETEAFF. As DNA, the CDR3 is TGTGCCAGCAGCCACAGGGATAAGGAGACTGAAGCTTTCTTT.

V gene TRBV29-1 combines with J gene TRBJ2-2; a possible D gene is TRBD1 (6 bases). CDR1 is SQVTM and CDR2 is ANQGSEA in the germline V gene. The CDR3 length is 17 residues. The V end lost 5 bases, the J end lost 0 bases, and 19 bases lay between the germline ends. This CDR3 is CSVSGTSETSNTGELFF. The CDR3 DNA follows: TGCAGCGTTTCGGGGACATCTGAAACTTCGAACACCGGGGAGCTGTTTTTT.

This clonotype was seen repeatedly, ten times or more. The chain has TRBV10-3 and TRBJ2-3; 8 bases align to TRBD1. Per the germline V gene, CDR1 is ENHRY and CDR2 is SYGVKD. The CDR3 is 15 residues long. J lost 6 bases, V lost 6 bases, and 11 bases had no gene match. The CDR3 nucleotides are TGTGCCATCAGGGGACAGGAGGAGAATTATGATACGCAGTATTTT. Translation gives CAIRGQEENYDTQYF.

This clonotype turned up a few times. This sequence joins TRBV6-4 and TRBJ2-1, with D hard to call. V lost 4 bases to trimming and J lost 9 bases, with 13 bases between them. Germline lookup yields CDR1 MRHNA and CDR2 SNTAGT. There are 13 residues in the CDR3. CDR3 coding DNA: TGTGCCAGCAGTGTGCATATGGGGATTGAGCAGTTCTTC. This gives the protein CASSVHMGIEQFF.

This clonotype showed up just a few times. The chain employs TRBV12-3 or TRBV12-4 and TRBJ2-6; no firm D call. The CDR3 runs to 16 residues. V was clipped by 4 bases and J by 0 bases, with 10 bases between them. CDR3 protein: CASSSGLSSGANVLTF. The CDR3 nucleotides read TGTGCCAGCAGTTCCGGGTTGAGCTCTGGGGCCAACGTCCTGACTTTC.

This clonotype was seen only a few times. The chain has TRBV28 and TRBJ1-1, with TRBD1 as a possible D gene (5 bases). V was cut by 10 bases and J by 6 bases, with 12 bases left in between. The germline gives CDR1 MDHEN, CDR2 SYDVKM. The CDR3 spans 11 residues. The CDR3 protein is CATRGYPEAFF. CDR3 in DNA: TGTGCCACTCGGGGGTACCCTGAAGCTTTCTTT.

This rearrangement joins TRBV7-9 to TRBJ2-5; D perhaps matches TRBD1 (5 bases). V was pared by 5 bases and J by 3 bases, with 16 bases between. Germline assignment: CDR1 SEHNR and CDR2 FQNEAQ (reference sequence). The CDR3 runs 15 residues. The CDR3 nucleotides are TGTGCCAGCAGCCGCTCCAGGGTGTTTAAAGAGACCCAGTACTTC. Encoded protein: CASSRSRVFKETQYF.

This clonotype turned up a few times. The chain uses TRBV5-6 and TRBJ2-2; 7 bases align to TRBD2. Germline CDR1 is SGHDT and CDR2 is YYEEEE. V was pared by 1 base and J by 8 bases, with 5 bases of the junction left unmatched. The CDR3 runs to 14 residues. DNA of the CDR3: TGTGCCAGCAGCTTGTTCCGGGACTATGGGGAGCTGTTTTTT. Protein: CASSLFRDYGELFF.

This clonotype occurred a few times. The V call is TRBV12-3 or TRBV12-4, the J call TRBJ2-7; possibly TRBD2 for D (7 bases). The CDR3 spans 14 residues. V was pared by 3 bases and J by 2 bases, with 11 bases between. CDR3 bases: TGTGCCAGCAGTTTTCGGGGGGCAACCTACGAGCAGTACTTC. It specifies CASSFRGATYEQYF.

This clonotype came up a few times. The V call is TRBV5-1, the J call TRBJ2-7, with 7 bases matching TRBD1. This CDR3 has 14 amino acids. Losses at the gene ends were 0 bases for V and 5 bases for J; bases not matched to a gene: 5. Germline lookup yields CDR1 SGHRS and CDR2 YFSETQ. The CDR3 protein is CASSLGRQGDEQYF. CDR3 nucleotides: TGCGCCAGCAGCTTGGGTCGGCAGGGGGACGAGCAGTACTTC. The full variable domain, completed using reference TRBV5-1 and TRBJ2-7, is KAGVTQTPRYLIKTRGQQVTLSCSPISGHRSVSWYQQTPGQGLQFLFEYFSETQRNKGNFPGRFSGRQFSNSRSEMNVSTLELGDSALYLCASSLGRQGDEQYFGPGTRLTVT.

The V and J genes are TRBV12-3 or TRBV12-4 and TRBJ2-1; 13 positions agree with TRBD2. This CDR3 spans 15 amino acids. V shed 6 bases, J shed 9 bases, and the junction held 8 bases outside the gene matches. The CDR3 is CASSSGLAGLGEQFF. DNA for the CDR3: TGTGCCAGCAGCTCGGGACTAGCGGGGTTGGGTGAGCAGTTCTTC.

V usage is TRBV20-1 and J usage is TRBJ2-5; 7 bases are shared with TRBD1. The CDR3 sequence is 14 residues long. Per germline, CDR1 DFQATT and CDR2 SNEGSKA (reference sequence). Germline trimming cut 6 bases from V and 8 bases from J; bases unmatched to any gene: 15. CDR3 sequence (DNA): TGCAGTGCCACAAGACAGGGAAGGAGAGATACCCAGTACTTC. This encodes CSATRQGRRDTQYF.

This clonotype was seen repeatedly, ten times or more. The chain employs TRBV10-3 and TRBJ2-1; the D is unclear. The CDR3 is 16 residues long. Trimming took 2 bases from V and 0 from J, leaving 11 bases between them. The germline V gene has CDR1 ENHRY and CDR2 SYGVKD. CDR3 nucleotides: TGTGCCATCAGTGAGCCTACCCCGAGCTCCTACAATGAGCAGTTCTTC. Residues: CAISEPTPSSYNEQFF.

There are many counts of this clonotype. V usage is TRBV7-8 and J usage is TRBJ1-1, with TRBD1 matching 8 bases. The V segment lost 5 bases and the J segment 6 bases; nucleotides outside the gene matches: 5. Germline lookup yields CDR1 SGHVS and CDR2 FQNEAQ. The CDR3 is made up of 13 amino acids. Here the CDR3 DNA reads TGTGCCAGCAGCATCACGGACAGGGCTGAAGCTTTCTTT. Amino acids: CASSITDRAEAFF.

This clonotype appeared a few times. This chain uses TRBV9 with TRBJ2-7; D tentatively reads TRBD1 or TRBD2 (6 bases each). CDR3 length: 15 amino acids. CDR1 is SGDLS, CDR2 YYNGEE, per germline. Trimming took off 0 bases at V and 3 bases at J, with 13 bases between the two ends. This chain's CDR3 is CASSVVPGAVYEQYF. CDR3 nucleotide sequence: TGTGCCAGCAGCGTAGTCCCGGGGGCGGTCTACGAGCAGTACTTC.

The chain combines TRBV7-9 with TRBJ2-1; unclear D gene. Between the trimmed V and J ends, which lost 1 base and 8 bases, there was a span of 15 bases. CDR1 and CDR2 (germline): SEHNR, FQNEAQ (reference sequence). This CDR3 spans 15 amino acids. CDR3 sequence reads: CASSLVEPAWDEQFF. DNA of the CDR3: TGTGCCAGCAGCTTAGTAGAACCGGCCTGGGATGAGCAGTTCTTC.

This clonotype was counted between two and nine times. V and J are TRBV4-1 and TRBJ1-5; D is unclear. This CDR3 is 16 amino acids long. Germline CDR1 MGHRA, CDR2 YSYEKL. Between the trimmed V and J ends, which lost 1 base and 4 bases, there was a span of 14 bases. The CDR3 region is CASSQGLTERNQPQHF. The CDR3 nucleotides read TGCGCCAGCAGCCAAGGCCTGACCGAGCGTAATCAGCCCCAGCATTTT.

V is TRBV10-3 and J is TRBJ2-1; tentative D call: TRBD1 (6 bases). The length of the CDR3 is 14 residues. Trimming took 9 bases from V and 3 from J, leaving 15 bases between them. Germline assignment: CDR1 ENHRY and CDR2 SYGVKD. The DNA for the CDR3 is TGTGCCATACGAACAGGGCCCCTCTACAATGAGCAGTTCTTC. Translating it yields CAIRTGPLYNEQFF.

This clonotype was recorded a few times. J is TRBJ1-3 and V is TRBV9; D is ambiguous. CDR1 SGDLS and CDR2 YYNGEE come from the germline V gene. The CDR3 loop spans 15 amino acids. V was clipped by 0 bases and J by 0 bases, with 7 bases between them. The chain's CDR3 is CASSVEPSSGNTIYF. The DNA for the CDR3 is TGTGCCAGCAGCGTAGAACCTAGCTCTGGAAACACCATATATTTT.

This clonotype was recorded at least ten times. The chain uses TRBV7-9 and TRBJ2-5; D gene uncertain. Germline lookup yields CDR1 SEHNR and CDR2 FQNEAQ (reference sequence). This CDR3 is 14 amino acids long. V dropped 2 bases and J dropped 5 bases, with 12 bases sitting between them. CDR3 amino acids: CASSLSPHTETQYF. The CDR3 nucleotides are TGTGCCAGCAGCTTAAGTCCACATACGGAGACCCAGTACTTC.

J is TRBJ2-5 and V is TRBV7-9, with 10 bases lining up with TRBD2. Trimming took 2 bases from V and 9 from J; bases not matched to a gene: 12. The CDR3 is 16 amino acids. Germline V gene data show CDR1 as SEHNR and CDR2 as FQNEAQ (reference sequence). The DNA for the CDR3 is TGTGCCAGCAGCTTAATAGCGGGGGGATCGCCGGGGGCCCAGTACTTC. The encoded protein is CASSLIAGGSPGAQYF.

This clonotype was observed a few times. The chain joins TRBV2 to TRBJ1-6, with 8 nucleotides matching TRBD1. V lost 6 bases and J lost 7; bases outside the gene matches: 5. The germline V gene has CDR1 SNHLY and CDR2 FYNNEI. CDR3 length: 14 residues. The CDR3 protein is CASRDRDWNSPLHF. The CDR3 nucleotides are TGTGCCAGCAGGGACAGGGATTGGAATTCACCCCTCCACTTT.

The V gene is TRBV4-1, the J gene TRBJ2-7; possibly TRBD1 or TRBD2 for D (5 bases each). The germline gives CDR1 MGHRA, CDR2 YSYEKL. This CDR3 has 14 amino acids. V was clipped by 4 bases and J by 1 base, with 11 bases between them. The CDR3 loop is CASSRDALSYEQYF. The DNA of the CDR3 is TGCGCCAGCAGCCGGGACGCCTTATCCTACGAGCAGTACTTC.